Sequencing of this T cell receptor beta chain was carried out in a study of T-cell memory formation after mild COVID-19. The CDR3 sequence is 14 residues long. The V gene's germline CDR1 is LNHDA and CDR2 SQIVND (reference sequence). V shed 8 bases and J shed 0 bases, with 11 bases lying between them. Notes on this clonotype: Its antigen is undetermined.

The study, taken as a whole, reports: Pre-infection memory showed some responding clones, and this suggested that cross-reactive memory joined.

Via MiXCR, TCRdb re-called the 5' RACE reads, giving one row per CDR3 protein. This repertoire shows about 440,000 distinct CDR3 sequences, around 20% found once; its top ten account for around 8.4%. Sequenced input: PBMCs or a T cell subset sorted from them (not recorded which). This sequence joins TRBV19 and TRBJ1-5; weak D call: TRBD1 (6 bases). The sequence came from an adult woman who had mild COVID-19 (a few samples of this study predate the infection). Cell type and time point are not known. CDR3 amino acids: CASLQGHSNQPQHF. The CDR3 bases are TGTGCCAGTCTCCAGGGACATAGCAATCAGCCCCAGCATTTT.